The entry below describes one T cell receptor (beta chain). The participants were between roughly 18 and 100 years old and came from roughly 24 US areas. Germline-derived CDR1 and CDR2 are LGHNA and YNFKEQ. The V gene end was trimmed by 0 bases and the J gene end by 7 bases; junction bases not matched to a gene: 12. The CDR3 runs 18 residues. This specimen belongs to a study of blood T cell repertoires in COVID-19. Method: immunoSEQ multiplex PCR; TCRdb's copy keeps in-frame clones and lacks some. This table holds about 200,000 clones, approximately 83% found once. This TCR came from a woman aged 40 to 49 with acute COVID-19. Sequencing was carried out using PBMCs or T cells enriched from blood (not recorded which). V and J are TRBV4-2 and TRBJ2-1; TRBD2 aligns across 10 bases. The CDR3 sequence: CASSQDGASGRIGNEQFF. As DNA, the CDR3 is TGTGCCAGCAGCCAAGATGGAGCTAGCGGGAGAATAGGAAATGAGCAGTTCTTC.